A selection of T cell receptor beta chains follows, all from one sample in a study of CD8 T cells in Susac syndrome. TCRdb called the immunoSEQ multiplex PCR reads again in MiXCR, with one record for every CDR3 protein. The table has about 120,000 distinct CDR3 sequences, just under 95% seen once. Sample: CD8+ T cells from PBMCs. The receptors stem from a human donor with Susac syndrome. Each CDR3 is given with its conserved first and last residue. Fields, in order: D gene, V gene, clone size, J gene, CDR3 DNA, CDR3 protein. D genes are given only for firm matches. Size tells how often a clone was seen (once, few, many) or the class of an expanded clone, and some rows leave it out.

>.|TRBV3-1|.|TRBJ1-2
TGTGCCAGCAGCCAAGATCCCGACAGGTCCCACTATGGCTACACCTTC
CASSQDPDRSHYGYTF
>.|TRBV11-2|.|TRBJ1-1
TGTGCCAGCAGCCGAGGGTGGGGAGACACTGAAGCTTTCTTT
CASSRGWGDTEAFF
>.|TRBV11-2|.|TRBJ2-7
TGTGCCAGCAGCACTCGGACGGCGTCCTACGAGCAGTACTTC
CASSTRTASYEQYF
>TRBD1|TRBV7-9|.|TRBJ1-5
TGTGCCAGTGGCTCGGGACAGGGGAATCAGCCCCAGCATTTT
CASGSGQGNQPQHF
>TRBD1|TRBV3-1|.|TRBJ1-2
TGTGCCAGCAGCCAAGATTGGCAGGGGGCAGATGGCTACACCTTC
CASSQDWQGADGYTF
>.|TRBV30|.|TRBJ2-7
TGTGCCTGGAGTGTAATCCGGGACTCCTACGAGCAGTACTTC
CAWSVIRDSYEQYF
>.|TRBV12-5|.|TRBJ2-7
TGTGCTAGTGGTTTGGCAAGGAGCGGAGGAGTGCAACCCTACGAGCAGTACTTC
CASGLARSGGVQPYEQYF
>.|TRBV4-1|.|TRBJ2-7
TGCGCCAGCAGTCTGGACAAGACTTACGAGCAGTACTTC
CASSLDKTYEQYF
>.|TRBV29-1|.|TRBJ2-1
TGCAGCGTTGGGGGCCGCGTGGCGGGACCCTACAATGAGCAGTTCTTC
CSVGGRVAGPYNEQFF
>TRBD1|TRBV13|.|TRBJ2-7
TGTGCCAGCAGCCACCGGGACAGGGGGAACGACGAGCAGTACTTC
CASSHRDRGNDEQYF
>.|TRBV25-1|.|TRBJ1-4
TGTGCCAGCTCGACACGCTCTAATGAAAAACTGTTTTTT
CASSTRSNEKLFF
>TRBD1|TRBV5-1|.|TRBJ2-4
TGCGCCAGCAGCCCCAATCGGACAGGAGCCAAAAACATTCAGTACTTC
CASSPNRTGAKNIQYF
>.|TRBV7-9|.|TRBJ2-1
TGTGCCACTGCCTACAATGAGCAGTTCTTC
CATAYNEQFF
>.|TRBV2|once|TRBJ2-3
TGTGCCAGCATACGGGATACGCAGTATTTT
CASIRDTQYF
>.|TRBV4-3|.|TRBJ1-2
TGCGCCAGCAGCCTAGAGACAGGCTCCTATGGCTACACCTTC
CASSLETGSYGYTF
>.|TRBV6-5|once|TRBJ2-1
TGTGCCAGCAGTTACTCCATCCAGGGATACAATGAGCAGTTCTTC
CASSYSIQGYNEQFF
>.|TRBV11-2|.|TRBJ2-7
TGTGCCAGCAAGACCATACTATACTACGAGCAGTACTTC
CASKTILYYEQYF
>TRBD2|TRBV30|.|TRBJ2-3
TGTGCCCGACAGGGACTAGCGGGCACAGATACGCAGTATTTT
CARQGLAGTDTQYF
>TRBD2|TRBV7-9|.|TRBJ2-3
TGTGCCAGCAGCCCAAGGGAGGGGCGCACAGATACGCAGTATTTT
CASSPREGRTDTQYF
>TRBD1|TRBV27|.|TRBJ1-5
TGTGCCAGCAGTTCGGTACAGGGGGCTTGGAATAGCAATCAGCCCCAGCATTTT
CASSSVQGAWNSNQPQHF
>.|TRBV6-1|.|TRBJ2-5
TGTGCCAGCAGCGAGACAGGAAACCAAGAGACCCAGTACTTC
CASSETGNQETQYF
>.|TRBV7-9|.|TRBJ1-2
TGTGCCAGCAGCCGCATCATTTGGCGAGGCTACACCTTC
CASSRIIWRGYTF
>TRBD1|TRBV13|once|TRBJ1-2
TGTGCCAGCAGCGAGGGACAGGGAAATGGCTACACCTTC
CASSEGQGNGYTF
>.|TRBV5-6|once|TRBJ1-2
TGTGCCAGCAGCTCCCGCTACCTTCAAAGGGACTATGGCTACACCTTC
CASSSRYLQRDYGYTF
>.|TRBV7-3|.|TRBJ2-7
TGTGCCAGCAGCTTAACGGGGGGGGACAGCACCTACGAGCAGTACTTC
CASSLTGGDSTYEQYF
>TRBD1|TRBV20-1|.|TRBJ1-2
TGCAGTGCTGGGACAGGGAGTGGCTACACCTTC
CSAGTGSGYTF
>TRBD2|TRBV6-4|.|TRBJ2-3
TGTGCCAGCAGTGACTCTAGCGGGGGCACAGATACGCAGTATTTT
CASSDSSGGTDTQYF
>.|TRBV7-9|.|TRBJ1-2
TGTGCCAGCAGCTTAGCGGGGGGCAATGGCTACACCTTC
CASSLAGGNGYTF
>.|TRBV10-3|.|TRBJ2-7
TGTGCCACTGAATCGGGGTTTCCACCCTACGAGCAGTACTTC
CATESGFPPYEQYF
>.|TRBV5-6|.|TRBJ2-1
TGTGCCAGCAGCCCAGGGGTTGGGCAGTTCTTC
CASSPGVGQFF
>TRBD1|TRBV9|.|TRBJ2-7
TGTGCCAGCAGCGTAGAAGGGACAGGGGAGGACGAGCAGTACTTC
CASSVEGTGEDEQYF
>.|TRBV19|.|TRBJ1-2
TGTGCCAGTACCGAGGGATTGGGTCTTAACTATGGCTACACCTTC
CASTEGLGLNYGYTF
>.|TRBV19|.|TRBJ1-1
TGTGCCAGTAGTATCGGGTTGGAGGGGACCGAAGCTTTCTTT
CASSIGLEGTEAFF
>TRBD1|TRBV28|few|TRBJ2-7
TGTGCCAGCAGTCCTTGGGACAGCTACGAGCAGTACTTC
CASSPWDSYEQYF
>.|TRBV12-3/TRBV12-4|.|TRBJ2-7
TGTGCCAGCAGTTTGATCCGGGGGCACGAGCAGTACTTC
CASSLIRGHEQYF
>TRBD2|TRBV27|.|TRBJ2-7
TGTGCCAGCAGTTTAACACTAGCGGGGGACGAGCAGTACTTC
CASSLTLAGDEQYF
>TRBD2|TRBV6-1|.|TRBJ2-5
TGTGCCAGCAGTGAATGGGGGGGATTTGGACAACAAGAGACCCAGTACTTC
CASSEWGGFGQQETQYF
>TRBD1|TRBV7-8|.|TRBJ1-4
TGTGCCAGCAGCTTAGGTTTTGTAAGAGGGGGCGCCGATGAAAAACTGTTTTTT
CASSLGFVRGGADEKLFF
>TRBD1|TRBV2|.|TRBJ2-7
TGTGCCAGAGATTCGCGACAGGGCCACTCCTACGAGCAGTACTTC
CARDSRQGHSYEQYF
>.|TRBV27|.|TRBJ2-1
TGTGCCAGCAGTTTATCCCCGCTAGGCACCTACAATGAGCAGTTCTTC
CASSLSPLGTYNEQFF
>TRBD1|TRBV9|few|TRBJ1-5
TGTGCCAGCAGCGTAGGACAGGGGGCAGGGAGCAATCAGCCCCAGCATTTT
CASSVGQGAGSNQPQHF
>.|TRBV30|.|TRBJ2-5
TGTGCCTGGAGTCTAATGTCAGGGGACGAGACCCAGTACTTC
CAWSLMSGDETQYF
>TRBD2|TRBV7-9|.|TRBJ2-5
TGTGCCAGCAGCGCGGGGAGCGGGGGGTACCAAGAGACCCAGTACTTC
CASSAGSGGYQETQYF